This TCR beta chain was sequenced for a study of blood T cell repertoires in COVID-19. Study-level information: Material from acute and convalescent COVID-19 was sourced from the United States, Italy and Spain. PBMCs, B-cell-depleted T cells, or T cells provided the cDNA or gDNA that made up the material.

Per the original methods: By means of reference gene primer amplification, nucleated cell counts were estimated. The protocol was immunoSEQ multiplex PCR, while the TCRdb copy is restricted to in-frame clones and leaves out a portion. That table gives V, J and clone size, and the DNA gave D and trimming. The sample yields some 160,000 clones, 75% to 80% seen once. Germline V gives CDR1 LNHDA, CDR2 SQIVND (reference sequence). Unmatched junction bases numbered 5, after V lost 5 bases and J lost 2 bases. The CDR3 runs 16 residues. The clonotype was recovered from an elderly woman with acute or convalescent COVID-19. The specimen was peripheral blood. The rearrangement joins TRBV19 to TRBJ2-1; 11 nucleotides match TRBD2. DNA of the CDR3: TGTGCCAGTAGTTTGGGACTAGCGGATCCCTACAATGAGCAGTTCTTC. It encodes CASSLGLADPYNEQFF.